The clone carrying this T cell receptor beta chain showed up just a few times. Its antigen is unknown. Preparation of the TCRbeta library was carried out with unique molecular identifiers. Via MiXCR, TCRdb re-called the PCR reads, giving one row per CDR3 protein. The data hold 150,000 to 200,000 distinct CDR3 sequences, with 6.3% observed a single time. The CDR3 is 15 amino acids. The ends were cut back, 0 bases at V and 1 base at J, with 12 bases in the middle. Germline loops: CDR1 DFQATT, CDR2 SNEGSKA (reference sequence). The sample belongs to a study of T-cell reconstitution after alpha-beta-depleted transplantation in children. General study results and limits: Newly made T cells mostly supplied T-cell counts and diversity one year after transplant.

This sample comprised PBMCs, obtained before TCRalphabeta/CD19-depleted stem cell transplant. The V and J genes are TRBV20-1 and TRBJ2-5; D perhaps matches TRBD2 (5 bases). This clonotype was obtained from a girl under three years old with combined immunodeficiency, due to receive a stem cell transplant. The CDR3 nucleotides read TGCAGTGCTAGAGATCCCGAGACTACCCAAGAGACCCAGTACTTC. Protein sequence: CSARDPETTQETQYF.